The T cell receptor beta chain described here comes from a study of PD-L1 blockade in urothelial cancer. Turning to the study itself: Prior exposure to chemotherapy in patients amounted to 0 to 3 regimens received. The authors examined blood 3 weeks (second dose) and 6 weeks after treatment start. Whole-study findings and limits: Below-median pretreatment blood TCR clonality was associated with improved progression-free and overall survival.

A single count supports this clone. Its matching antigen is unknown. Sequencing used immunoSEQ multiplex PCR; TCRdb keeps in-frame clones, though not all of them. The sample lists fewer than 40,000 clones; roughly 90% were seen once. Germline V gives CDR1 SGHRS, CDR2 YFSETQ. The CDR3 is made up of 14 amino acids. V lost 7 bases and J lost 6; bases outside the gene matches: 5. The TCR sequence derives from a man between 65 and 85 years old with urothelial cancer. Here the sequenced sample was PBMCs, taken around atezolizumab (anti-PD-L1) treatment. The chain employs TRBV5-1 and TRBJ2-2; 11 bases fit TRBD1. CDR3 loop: CASYGTGGPGELFF. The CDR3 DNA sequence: TGCGCCAGCTACGGGACAGGGGGTCCCGGGGAGCTGTTTTTT.